The rows below give T cell receptor beta chains drawn from one sample of a study of cytomegalovirus exposure and HLA in healthy donors. The protocol was immunoSEQ multiplex PCR, while the TCRdb copy is restricted to in-frame clones and leaves out a portion. The sample lists 65,000 or so clones, around three quarters occurring once. The material sequenced was PBMCs. The receptors shown here come from a middle-aged woman in good health and CMV-seropositive. Each CDR3 is given with its conserved first and last residue. The order of the fields is clone size, V gene, CDR3 length, J gene, D gene, CDR3 DNA, CDR3 protein. D genes are given only for firm matches. Clone size is not always given. Where it is, it says once, few, many or a class for expanded clones.

>few|TRBV4-1|17|TRBJ1-2|NA
TGCGCCAGCAGTCGGATCGGTCGCGGGGGGCAGATGGATGGCTACACCTTC
CASSRIGRGGQMDGYTF
>NA|TRBV6-6|15|TRBJ1-5|NA
TGTGCCAGCAGTTACGAGGGGGGGACGAATCAGCCCCAGCATTTT
CASSYEGGTNQPQHF
>NA|TRBV7-2|16|TRBJ2-5|NA
TGTGCCAGCAGCCCGAATAGAAGGGGGTCCGAAGAGACCCAGTACTTC
CASSPNRRGSEETQYF
>NA|TRBV21-1|19|TRBJ2-6|NA
TGTGCCAGCAGCAAAGACAGGGACAGCCCGAGCTCTGGGGCCAACGTCCTGACTTTC
CASSKDRDSPSSGANVLTF
>NA|TRBV18|16|TRBJ2-7|NA
TGTGCCAGCTCACCATCTGGGACACGGTTTTCCTACGAGCAGTACTTC
CASSPSGTRFSYEQYF
>few|TRBV6-1|13|TRBJ2-1|NA
TGTGCCAGCAATCTAGAGGTGCACAATGAGCAGTTCTTC
CASNLEVHNEQFF
>NA|TRBV5-1|14|TRBJ1-4|NA
TGCGCCAGCAGCTTGAGGACAGATAATGAAAAACTGTTTTTT
CASSLRTDNEKLFF
>NA|TRBV4-1|15|TRBJ2-2|TRBD1
TGCGCCAGCAGCCCGGGACAGGGACCCACCGGGGAGCTGTTTTTT
CASSPGQGPTGELFF
>NA|TRBV4-1|16|TRBJ1-6|NA
TGCGCCAGCAGCCACCCAGGACAGACGAGCGGTTCACCCCTCCACTTT
CASSHPGQTSGSPLHF
>NA|TRBV13|10|TRBJ2-7|NA
TGTGCCAGCAGCTCCACAGGGCAGTACTTC
CASSSTGQYF
>few|TRBV7-9|17|TRBJ2-5|TRBD2
TGTGCCAGCAGCGAGCGGGGTCAAGCGGGGCCCAAAGAGACCCAGTACTTC
CASSERGQAGPKETQYF
>NA|TRBV19|14|TRBJ1-2|NA
TGTGCCAGTAGTCCCGGGACTTCCAACTATGGCTACACCTTC
CASSPGTSNYGYTF
>NA|TRBV7-9|14|TRBJ2-7|TRBD1
TGTGCCAGCAGCTCCGGAGACAGGGCCTACGAGCAGTACTTC
CASSSGDRAYEQYF
>NA|TRBV15|16|TRBJ2-3|TRBD2
TGTGCCACCAGCAACCCGCCGGGACTAGATTCAGATACGCAGTATTTT
CATSNPPGLDSDTQYF
>NA|TRBV18|12|TRBJ2-5|NA
TGTGCCAGCTCACCAGATCGGGAGACCCAGTACTTC
CASSPDRETQYF